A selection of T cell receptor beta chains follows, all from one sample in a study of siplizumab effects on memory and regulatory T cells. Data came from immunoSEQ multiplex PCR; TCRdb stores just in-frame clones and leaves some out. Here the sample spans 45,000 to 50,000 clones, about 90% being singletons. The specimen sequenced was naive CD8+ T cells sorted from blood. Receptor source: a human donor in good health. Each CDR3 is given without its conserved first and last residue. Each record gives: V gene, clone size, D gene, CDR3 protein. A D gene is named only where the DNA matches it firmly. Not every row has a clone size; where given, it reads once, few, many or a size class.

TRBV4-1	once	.	ASSQEERGLTYEQY
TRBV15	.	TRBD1	ATSIPRTGDNYGYT
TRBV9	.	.	ASSVAGQADEQY
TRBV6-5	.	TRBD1	ASSLAQGARNEQF
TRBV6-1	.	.	ASSATGTMNTEAF
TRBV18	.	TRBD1	ASSGTGGGPYEQY
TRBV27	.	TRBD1	ASSFLGQGAGEKLF
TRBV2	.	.	ASTQGGSYEQY
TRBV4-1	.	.	ASSQGPFWYGYT
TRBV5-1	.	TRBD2	ASSFPTSMSSYNEQF
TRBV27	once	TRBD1	ASSSWTGEYSTDTQY
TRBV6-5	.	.	ASSASGTGLLEQY
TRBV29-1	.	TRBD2	SVRTSGAYEQY
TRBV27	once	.	ASGTVNTEAF
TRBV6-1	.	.	ASSLGSHDSYEQY
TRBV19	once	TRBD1	ASSTGTVYNQPQH
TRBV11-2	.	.	ASSLGFTGELF
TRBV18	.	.	ASSQDAPEQY
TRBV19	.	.	ASSIGRGEQF
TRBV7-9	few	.	ASTVVPEAF
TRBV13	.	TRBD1	ASSTSGQANYGYT
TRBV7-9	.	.	ASSLKSRAPYEQY
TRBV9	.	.	ASSVGNGGLTPRELF
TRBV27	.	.	ASSPPSGGPYNEQF
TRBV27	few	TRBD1	ASSVTGGNQPQH
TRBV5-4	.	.	ASSGTTAEAF
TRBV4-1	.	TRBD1	ASSLDRAGTGELF
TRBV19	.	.	ATQWGGVYNEQF
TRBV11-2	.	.	ASSPSLPEDTEAF